The entry that follows covers one T cell receptor beta chain sequence. Antigen unknown. The data originate from a study of T cell responses to AZD1222 COVID-19 vaccine. At the level of the study: Second-dose timings of about 4 or about 12 weeks were pooled. Findings of the study overall: The repertoires were collected only after the peak T cell response. Just five or six AZD1222 recipients were seropositive at baseline. Dominant CD4 TCR responses targeted spike regions 160-218 and 743-854.

This CDR3 has 14 residues. V dropped 8 bases and J dropped 3 bases, with 14 bases sitting between them. Germline CDR1 is MNHEY and CDR2 is SMNVEV (reference sequence). Clones were sequenced by immunoSEQ multiplex PCR, and TCRdb holds only the in-frame ones, with some missing. This sample has 120,000 or so clones, with approximately 92% found just once. This clonotype was sampled from an adult in good health. V and J are TRBV27 and TRBJ2-1, with a possible D match to TRBD2 (5 bases). The material sequenced was peripheral blood, taken on day 0 of AZD1222 vaccination. The CDR3 spells CASSPRTVYNEQFF. CDR3 DNA sequence: TGTGCCAGCTCCCCTCGGACTGTCTACAATGAGCAGTTCTTC.